The 24 T cell receptor beta chains reported below all come from one sample, sequenced in a study of T-cell reconstitution after alpha-beta-depleted transplantation in children. Preparation of the TCRbeta library was carried out with unique molecular identifiers. TCRdb re-called the PCR reads with MiXCR, one entry per CDR3 protein. Here the sample spans a few hundred thousand distinct CDR3 sequences, approximately 42% being singletons. This specimen consisted of PBMCs, obtained before TCRalphabeta/CD19-depleted stem cell transplant. Receptors were obtained from a girl aged 2 to 9 with aplastic anemia, due to receive a stem cell transplant.

This sequence joins TRBV5-1 and TRBJ2-1, with D perhaps TRBD2 (6 bases). The CDR3 consists of 15 residues. The V and J ends lost 4 bases and 3 bases respectively, with 14 bases between them. The germline CDR1 and CDR2 sequences are SGHRS and YFSETQ. This CDR3 is CASSVEGGIYNEQFF. CDR3 coding DNA: TGCGCCAGCAGCGTGGAGGGCGGGATCTACAATGAGCAGTTCTTC.

V is TRBV5-6 and J is TRBJ2-1; D remains ambiguous. CDR3 length: 16 amino acids. V was cut by 3 bases and J by 0 bases, with 13 bases left in between. CDR1 is SGHDT, CDR2 YYEEEE, per germline. CDR3 in amino acids: CASSYLVRSSYNEQFF. The DNA of the CDR3 is TGTGCCAGCAGCTACTTAGTCAGGAGCTCCTACAATGAGCAGTTCTTC.

CDR3 nucleotides: TGTGCCAGCAGCTCTAGCCACTCGCGGCGGGAGACCCAGTACTTC. It is translated as CASSSSHSRRETQYF. The chain has TRBV7-2 and TRBJ2-5, with a tentative D call TRBD2 (5 bases). CDR3 size: 15 residues. Looked up from germline, CDR1 is SGHTA and CDR2 is FQGNSA. Trimming pared 4 bases from V and 5 bases from J, leaving 17 bases between.

V is TRBV6-1 and J is TRBJ2-1; D possibly matches TRBD1 or TRBD2 (5 bases each). Trimming cost V 1 base and J 8 bases, with 12 bases left between them. CDR1 is MNHNS and CDR2 is SASEGT in the germline V gene. The CDR3 is 14 amino acids. In DNA, the CDR3 is TGTGCCAGCAGTGAAGGGCCTGAGGGGTATGAGCAGTTCTTC. This encodes CASSEGPEGYEQFF.

The chain is built from TRBV6-1 and TRBJ1-2; 9 bases align to TRBD1. Germline V gives CDR1 MNHNS, CDR2 SASEGT. Trimming took 6 bases from V and 4 from J; bases not matched to a gene: 6. The CDR3 is made up of 14 amino acids. The CDR3 loop reads CASRFDRGGYGYTF. The CDR3 nucleotides read TGTGCCAGCAGATTCGACAGGGGGGGCTATGGCTACACCTTC.

This clonotype has a single count. The CDR3 sequence is CASSPIAGCAYEQYF. CDR3 nucleotide sequence: TGTGCCAGCAGCCCTATAGCGGGATGCGCCTACGAGCAGTACTTC. The rearrangement uses TRBV7-6 and TRBJ2-7; TRBD2 matches 8 bases. This CDR3 has 15 residues. Unmatched junction bases numbered 8, after V lost 5 bases and J lost 2 bases. The germline gives CDR1 SGHVS, CDR2 FNYEAQ.

This clonotype was seen many times. The rearrangement links TRBV7-2 to TRBJ2-7, with D tentatively TRBD2 (6 bases). This CDR3 comprises 14 residues. V was cut by 5 bases and J by 2 bases, with 13 bases left in between. Germline V gene lookup returns CDR1 SGHTA and CDR2 FQGNSA. The CDR3 DNA reads as TGTGCCAGCAGCCACCGGGACTCCCCCTACGAGCAGTACTTC. Its translation is CASSHRDSPYEQYF.

This chain connects TRBV20-1 to TRBJ2-5; weak D call: TRBD1 (6 bases). CDR1 is DFQATT, CDR2 SNEGSKA, per germline (reference sequence). CDR3 length: 13 amino acids. V was pared by 6 bases and J by 1 base, with 12 bases between. The CDR3 is CSAQRGSQETQYF. The CDR3 nucleotides are TGCAGTGCCCAGAGGGGGAGCCAAGAGACCCAGTACTTC.

In its sample, this clonotype was seen many times. V is TRBV5-1 and J is TRBJ2-1; tentative D call: TRBD1 (5 bases). This CDR3 is 12 amino acids long. Germline CDR1 reads SGHRS; CDR2 reads YFSETQ. The V end was cut by 4 bases, the J end by 5 bases, with 7 bases between. The CDR3 DNA follows: TGCGCCAGCAGCCCGACAGACAATGAGCAGTTCTTC. Translated, it gives CASSPTDNEQFF.

This clonotype was seen a handful of times. CDR3 coding DNA: TGTGCCAGCAGTCGAGGGGCCGGGACAGGGTTCGTGAACACTGAAGCTTTCTTT. Amino acid sequence: CASSRGAGTGFVNTEAFF. The rearrangement joins TRBV6-1 to TRBJ1-1; 9 nucleotides agree with TRBD1. The germline gives CDR1 MNHNS, CDR2 SASEGT. The CDR3 is made up of 18 amino acids. Trimming at V came to 5 bases and at J to 0 bases, leaving 13 bases not matched to a gene.

The chain employs TRBV20-1 and TRBJ2-5; TRBD1 might be the D (5 bases). The germline V gene encodes CDR1 DFQATT and CDR2 SNEGSKA (reference sequence). The ends were cut back, 7 bases at V and 4 bases at J, with 16 bases in the middle. This CDR3 region has 13 residues. Written as DNA, the CDR3 is TGCAGTGGGGGTCAGGGTCCCCGAGAGACCCAGTACTTC. Protein sequence: CSGGQGPRETQYF.

At least ten counts were recorded for this clonotype. This chain links TRBV20-1 with TRBJ2-3; tentative D call: TRBD2 (5 bases). Germline CDR1 is DFQATT and CDR2 is SNEGSKA (reference sequence). CDR3 length: 18 residues. The V and J ends lost 0 bases and 5 bases respectively, with 24 bases between them. The CDR3 region is CSAREISELRAREDTQYF. CDR3 DNA: TGCAGTGCTAGAGAGATCTCGGAACTAAGGGCCCGGGAAGATACGCAGTATTTT.

This clonotype was counted ten times or more. The CDR3, as DNA: TGTGCCAGCAGTTCTGACTTGTTTGAAGGCTACACCTTC. It specifies CASSSDLFEGYTF. This chain uses TRBV28 with TRBJ1-2; D ambiguous. The CDR3 covers 13 residues. V was cut by 4 bases and J by 8 bases, with 14 bases left in between. CDR1 MDHEN and CDR2 SYDVKM come from the germline V gene.

The rearrangement links TRBV10-3 to TRBJ2-1; D unclear. The V gene lost 5 bases and the J gene lost 8 bases, with 13 bases spanning the gap. CDR1 ENHRY and CDR2 SYGVKD come from the germline V gene. The length of the CDR3 is 13 residues. DNA of the CDR3: TGTGCCATCAGTCCCGACACCCAGGATGAGCAGTTCTTC. Its translation is CAISPDTQDEQFF.

In its sample, this clonotype was seen many times. The CDR3 DNA sequence: TGTGCCAGCAACCCGGGACTAGCGGGAGTTGGTTACAATGAGCAGTTCTTC. This gives the protein CASNPGLAGVGYNEQFF. The chain uses TRBV12-3 or TRBV12-4 and TRBJ2-1; 14 nucleotides agree with TRBD2. This CDR3 contains 17 residues. The ends lost 7 bases at V and 4 bases at J; junction bases unmatched: 9.

This clonotype was seen only once. The V gene is TRBV12-3 or TRBV12-4, the J gene TRBJ2-5, with D perhaps TRBD2 (5 bases). V shed 7 bases and J shed 5 bases, with 17 bases lying between them. The CDR3 has 14 residues. The CDR3: CASKISVGPETQYF. CDR3 nucleotide sequence: TGTGCCAGCAAGATTAGCGTGGGTCCCGAGACCCAGTACTTC.

V is TRBV6-1 and J is TRBJ2-1; TRBD2 might be the D (5 bases). Germline CDR1 is MNHNS and CDR2 is SASEGT. Trimming left V 6 bases short and J 0 bases short, with 18 bases between. This CDR3 comprises 17 residues. DNA for the CDR3: TGTGCCAGCAGGCAGACTACTAGTGTGGGCTCCTACAATGAGCAGTTCTTC. This gives the protein CASRQTTSVGSYNEQFF.

The rearrangement joins TRBV7-9 to TRBJ2-5; D ambiguous. The CDR3 sequence is 14 residues long. The V end lost 4 bases, the J end lost 5 bases, and 14 bases lay between the germline ends. The germline V gene encodes CDR1 SEHNR and CDR2 FQNEAQ (reference sequence). CDR3 sequence: CASSSHSSVETQYF. CDR3 sequence (DNA): TGTGCCAGCAGCTCCCACAGCTCCGTCGAGACCCAGTACTTC.

V usage is TRBV28 and J usage is TRBJ2-1; the D call may be TRBD1 or TRBD2 (5 bases each). The CDR3 loop spans 14 amino acids. Germline CDR1 is MDHEN and CDR2 is SYDVKM. The ends were cut back, 4 bases at V and 7 bases at J, with 14 bases in the middle. The CDR3 sequence is CASSSPGLLNEQFF. CDR3 sequence (DNA): TGTGCCAGCAGTTCCCCGGGGCTACTAAATGAGCAGTTCTTC.

In this sample, this clonotype turned up a few times. The chain has TRBV20-1 and TRBJ1-6, with D tentatively TRBD1 (5 bases). V lost 2 bases and J lost 7, with 9 bases in between. In germline, CDR1 is DFQATT, CDR2 SNEGSKA (reference sequence). The length of the CDR3 is 13 residues. CDR3: CSARTAGNSPLHF. CDR3 nucleotides: TGCAGTGCTAGAACGGCAGGGAATTCACCCCTCCACTTT.

Turning to this clonotype: One end of the junction varies from germline; a read error may be responsible. This chain connects TRBV11-3 to TRBJ2-2; D is perhaps TRBD2 (5 bases). This CDR3 is built from 12 residues. Germline V gene data show CDR1 as SGHNT and CDR2 as YENEEA. This CDR3 is CASSPYTGELSF. CDR3 coding DNA: TGTGCCAGCAGCCCATACACCGGGGAGCTGTCTTTT.

This clonotype has a count of ten or more. This chain joins TRBV10-3 and TRBJ2-7; perhaps TRBD1 as D (5 bases). This CDR3 comprises 14 residues. The germline V gene encodes CDR1 ENHRY and CDR2 SYGVKD. The ends were cut back, 9 bases at V and 4 bases at J, with 19 bases in the middle. The CDR3 is CAISLGRDGYEQYF. The DNA of the CDR3 is TGTGCCATTTCCCTGGGCAGGGATGGGTACGAGCAGTACTTC.

This clonotype has a count of ten or more. The rearrangement joins TRBV4-1 to TRBJ2-7; D ambiguous. Germline CDR1 reads MGHRA; CDR2 reads YSYEKL. Trimming stripped 3 bases from V and 3 bases from J, with 9 bases between. CDR3 length: 13 residues. Here the CDR3 DNA reads TGCGCCAGCAGCCACCAGGACGGCTACGAGCAGTACTTC. Amino acid sequence: CASSHQDGYEQYF.

There are a few counts of this clonotype. This sequence joins TRBV27 and TRBJ2-7, with 9 bases identical to TRBD1. V was clipped by 10 bases and J by 2 bases; unmatched bases: 6. The CDR3 runs to 13 residues. Germline values: CDR1 MNHEY, CDR2 SMNVEV (reference sequence). CDR3 DNA sequence: TGTGCCACCCCCGGGACAGGGACCTACGAGCAGTACTTC. It specifies CATPGTGTYEQYF.